The TCR beta chain under discussion was sequenced for a study of control samples from healthy donors and cancer patients. TCRdb's table, derived via immunoSEQ multiplex PCR, lists solely in-frame clones and lacks some. The table lists over 80,000 clones, around four fifths of them singletons. This clone was detected only a few times. This receptor was taken from a man aged 25 to 40 in good health. Input material: blood.

The CDR3 DNA follows: TGTGCCAGTAGTATTCGGGGAAAGCGTCAGCCCCAGCATTTT. Residues: CASSIRGKRQPQHF. V and J are TRBV19 and TRBJ1-5; D ambiguous. Trimming removed 3 bases at V and 6 bases at J, with 12 bases between. The V gene's germline CDR1 is LNHDA and CDR2 SQIVND (reference sequence). There are 14 residues in the CDR3. The full variable domain, in which reference TRBV19 and TRBJ1-5 provide the parts outside the CDR3, is DGGITQSPKYLFRKEGQNVTLSCEQNLNHDAMYWYRQDPGQGLRLIYYSQIVNDFQKGDIAEGYSVSREKKESFPLTVTSAQKNPTAFYLCASSIRGKRQPQHFGDGTRLSIL.